The rows below give T cell receptor beta chains drawn from one sample of a study of technical replicates of blood from a few donors. The protocol was immunoSEQ multiplex PCR, while the TCRdb copy is restricted to in-frame clones and leaves out a portion. The data show roughly 72,000 clones, with 85% to 95% seen just once and around 0.4% held by the top ten. The sample taken for sequencing was T cells isolated from PBMCs. These receptors all stem from a human donor in good health. Each CDR3 is given with its conserved first and last residue. Each record gives: J gene, clone size, V gene, D gene, CDR3 protein, CDR3 DNA. The D gene is left open where the match is weak. Rows may omit the clone size; those that give it use once, few, many or a size class.

>TRBJ2-7|-|TRBV4-1|-
CASSQLDEQYF
TGCGCCAGCAGCCAATTAGACGAGCAGTACTTC
>TRBJ2-5|-|TRBV11-1|-
CASSLYREGTQYF
TGTGCCAGCAGCTTATACAGGGAAGGCACCCAGTACTTC
>TRBJ2-1|-|TRBV4-2|-
CASSQDPLGRRNEQFF
TGTGCCAGCAGCCAAGATCCGTTAGGGAGGCGGAATGAGCAGTTCTTC
>TRBJ2-6|-|TRBV11-2|TRBD1
CASSSGPGTGLAGANVLTF
TGTGCCAGCAGCTCGGGTCCGGGGACAGGGTTGGCTGGGGCCAACGTCCTGACTTTC
>TRBJ1-5|-|TRBV19|-
CASSGGEGRSNQPQHF
TGTGCCAGTAGTGGAGGGGAAGGACGTAGCAATCAGCCCCAGCATTTT
>TRBJ1-5|-|TRBV30|-
CAWSVKDYSNQPQHF
TGTGCCTGGAGTGTAAAGGACTATAGCAATCAGCCCCAGCATTTT
>TRBJ1-1|-|TRBV27|TRBD1
CASSSSNRGLYTEAFF
TGTGCCAGCAGTTCATCCAACAGGGGGTTATACACTGAAGCTTTCTTT
>TRBJ1-2|-|TRBV27|-
CASSLSGYGYTF
TGTGCCAGCAGTTTGAGCGGATATGGCTACACCTTC
>TRBJ2-7|-|TRBV7-2|-
CASSLAPSVSYEQYF
TGTGCCAGCAGCTTAGCGCCTAGCGTCTCCTACGAGCAGTACTTC
>TRBJ2-7|once|TRBV9|TRBD2
CASSAGTSTTYEQYF
TGTGCCAGCAGCGCCGGGACTAGCACTACCTACGAGCAGTACTTC
>TRBJ1-2|-|TRBV28|-
CASSFSISFYGYTF
TGTGCCAGCAGTTTTAGTATCTCTTTCTATGGCTACACCTTC
>TRBJ2-1|-|TRBV10-1|-
CASSGDWGLGEQFF
TGCGCCAGCAGTGGGGACTGGGGTTTGGGAGAGCAGTTCTTC
>TRBJ1-5|-|TRBV12-5|TRBD1
CASGKDRGVNQPQHF
TGTGCTAGTGGTAAAGACAGGGGGGTCAATCAGCCCCAGCATTTT
>TRBJ2-7|-|TRBV14|-
CASSQSVRGNLYEQYF
TGTGCCAGCAGCCAATCGGTGCGGGGAAATCTCTACGAGCAGTACTTC
>TRBJ1-6|once|TRBV14|-
CASSQGRENSPLHF
TGTGCCAGCAGCCAAGGACGGGAAAATTCACCCCTCCACTTT
>TRBJ1-1|few|TRBV29-1|TRBD1
CSGGTGSEAFF
TGCAGCGGTGGGACAGGGTCTGAAGCTTTCTTT
>TRBJ1-4|-|TRBV7-9|TRBD1
CASSTRDRRNEKLFF
TGTGCCAGCAGCACCCGGGACAGGAGGAATGAAAAACTGTTTTTT
>TRBJ1-6|-|TRBV5-6|-
CASSLSRDNSPLHF
TGTGCCAGCAGCTTGTCCCGAGATAATTCACCCCTCCACTTT
>TRBJ2-1|-|TRBV19|-
CASRGGLGFIGEQFF
TGTGCCAGTAGAGGGGGTCTAGGATTCATCGGTGAGCAGTTCTTC
>TRBJ2-7|-|TRBV19|TRBD2
CASSMSSGSYEQYF
TGTGCCAGTAGTATGTCTAGCGGGAGTTACGAGCAGTACTTC
>TRBJ1-1|-|TRBV4-1|-
CASSQDYNLMNTEAFF
TGCGCCAGCAGCCAAGATTACAACCTGATGAACACTGAAGCTTTCTTT
>TRBJ2-3|-|TRBV7-8|-
CASSRGSTDTQYF
TGTGCCAGCAGCAGAGGGAGCACAGATACGCAGTATTTT
>TRBJ2-1|-|TRBV6-6|TRBD2
CAISGNLADEQFF
TGTGCCATTAGCGGGAACCTCGCCGATGAGCAGTTCTTC
>TRBJ1-5|-|TRBV10-3|TRBD1
CATLRGQGQPQHF
TGTGCCACCCTCAGGGGGCAAGGACAGCCCCAGCATTTT
>TRBJ2-7|-|TRBV19|-
CASSMTTVSGEQYF
TGTGCCAGTAGTATGACTACAGTGAGTGGCGAGCAGTACTTC
>TRBJ1-2|-|TRBV6-6|TRBD1
CASSYEDRGHGYTF
TGTGCCAGCAGTTACGAGGACAGGGGACATGGCTACACCTTC
>TRBJ1-2|-|TRBV5-4|-
CASSPEQGYYGYTF
TGTGCCAGCAGCCCAGAACAGGGATACTATGGCTACACCTTC
>TRBJ2-1|-|TRBV7-9|-
CASTFKSPDNEQFF
TGTGCCAGCACCTTTAAATCCCCTGACAATGAGCAGTTCTTC
>TRBJ2-3|once|TRBV7-9|TRBD2
CASSERELGTDTQYF
TGTGCCAGCTCAGAGCGGGAGCTAGGGACAGATACGCAGTATTTT
>TRBJ1-1|-|TRBV25-1|-
CASSESGNEAFF
TGTGCCAGCAGTGAATCGGGGAATGAAGCTTTCTTT
>TRBJ1-1|-|TRBV11-2|-
CASSLEGVIGDTEAFF
TGTGCCAGCAGCTTAGAAGGGGTTATAGGGGACACTGAAGCTTTCTTT
>TRBJ2-7|once|TRBV9|TRBD2
CASSDGTSGDYEQYF
TGTGCCAGCAGCGACGGGACTAGCGGTGACTACGAGCAGTACTTC
>TRBJ2-3|-|TRBV30|TRBD2
CAWSSGTTDTQYF
TGTGCCTGGAGTAGCGGGACGACAGATACGCAGTATTTT
>TRBJ2-7|-|TRBV13|TRBD2
CASSYPAGGPGEQYF
TGTGCCAGCAGCTACCCAGCGGGAGGGCCTGGAGAGCAGTACTTC
>TRBJ1-1|few|TRBV30|TRBD1
CAWATGMSTEAFF
TGTGCCTGGGCGACAGGGATGAGCACTGAAGCTTTCTTT
>TRBJ1-5|-|TRBV27|-
CASSLGGKNQPQHF
TGTGCCAGCAGTTTGGGGGGGAAGAATCAGCCCCAGCATTTT
>TRBJ1-1|few|TRBV30|TRBD1
CACSQGALNTEAFF
TGTGCCTGTTCCCAGGGGGCACTGAACACTGAAGCTTTCTTT